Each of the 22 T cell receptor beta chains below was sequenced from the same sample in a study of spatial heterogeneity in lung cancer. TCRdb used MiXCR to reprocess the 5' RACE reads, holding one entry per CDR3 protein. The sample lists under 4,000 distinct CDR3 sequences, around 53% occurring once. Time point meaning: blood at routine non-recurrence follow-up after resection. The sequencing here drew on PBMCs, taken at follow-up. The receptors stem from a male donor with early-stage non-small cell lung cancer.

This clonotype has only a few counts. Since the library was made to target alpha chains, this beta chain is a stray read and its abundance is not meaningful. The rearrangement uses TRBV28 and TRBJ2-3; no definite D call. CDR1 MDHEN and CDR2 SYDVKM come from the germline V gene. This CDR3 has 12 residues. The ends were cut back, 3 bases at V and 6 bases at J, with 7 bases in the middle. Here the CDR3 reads CASSFLADTQYF. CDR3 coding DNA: TGTGCCAGCAGTTTTTTGGCGGATACGCAGTATTTT.

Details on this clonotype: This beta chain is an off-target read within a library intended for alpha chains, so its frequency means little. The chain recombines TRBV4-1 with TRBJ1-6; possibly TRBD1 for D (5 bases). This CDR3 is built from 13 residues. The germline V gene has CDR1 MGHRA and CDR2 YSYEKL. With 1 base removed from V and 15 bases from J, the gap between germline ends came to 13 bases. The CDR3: CASSQGGDPLLHF. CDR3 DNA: TGCGCCAGCAGCCAAGGAGGGGACCCGCTCCTCCACTTT.

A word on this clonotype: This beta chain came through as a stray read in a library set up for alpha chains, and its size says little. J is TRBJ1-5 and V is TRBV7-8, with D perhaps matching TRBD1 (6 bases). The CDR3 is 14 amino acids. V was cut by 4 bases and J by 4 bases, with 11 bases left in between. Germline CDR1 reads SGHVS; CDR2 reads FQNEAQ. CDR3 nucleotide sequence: TGTGCCAGCAGCTGGGGGCGGGGGAATCAGCCCCAGCATTTT. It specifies CASSWGRGNQPQHF.

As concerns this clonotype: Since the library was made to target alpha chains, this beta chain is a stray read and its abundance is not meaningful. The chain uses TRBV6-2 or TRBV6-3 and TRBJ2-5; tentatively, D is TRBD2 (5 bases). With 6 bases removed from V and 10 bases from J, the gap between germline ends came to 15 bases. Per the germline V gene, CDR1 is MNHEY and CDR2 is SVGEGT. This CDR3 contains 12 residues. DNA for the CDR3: TGTGCCAGCAGCCCCAGGAGGAGAGGCCAGTACTTC. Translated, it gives CASSPRRRGQYF.

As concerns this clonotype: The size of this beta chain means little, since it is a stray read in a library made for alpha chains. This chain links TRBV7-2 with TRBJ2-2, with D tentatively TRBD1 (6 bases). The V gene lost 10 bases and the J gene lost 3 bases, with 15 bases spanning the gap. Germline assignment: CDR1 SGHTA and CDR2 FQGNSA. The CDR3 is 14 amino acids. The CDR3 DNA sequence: TGTGCCACCCACCACAGGGTGGACACCGGGGAGCTGTTTTTT. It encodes CATHHRVDTGELFF.

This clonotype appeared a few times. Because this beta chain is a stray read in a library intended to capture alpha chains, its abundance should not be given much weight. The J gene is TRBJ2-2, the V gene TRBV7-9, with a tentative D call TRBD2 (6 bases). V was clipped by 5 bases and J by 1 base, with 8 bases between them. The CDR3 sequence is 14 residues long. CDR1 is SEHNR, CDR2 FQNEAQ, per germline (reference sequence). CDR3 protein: CASSREMNTGELFF. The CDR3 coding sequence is TGTGCCAGCAGCCGGGAGATGAACACCGGGGAGCTGTTTTTT.

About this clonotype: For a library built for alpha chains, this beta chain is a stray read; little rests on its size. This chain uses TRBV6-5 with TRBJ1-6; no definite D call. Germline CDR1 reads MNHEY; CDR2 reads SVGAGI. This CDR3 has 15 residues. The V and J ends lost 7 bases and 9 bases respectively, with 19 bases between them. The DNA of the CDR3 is TGTGCCAGCACCCTTCATCGGGGAACCTCTTCACCCCTCCACTTT. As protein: CASTLHRGTSSPLHF.

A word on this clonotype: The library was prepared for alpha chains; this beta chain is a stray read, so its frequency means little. CDR3: CSVDNTGELFF. CDR3 DNA sequence: TGCAGCGTTGATAACACCGGGGAGCTGTTTTTT. The rearrangement uses TRBV29-1 and TRBJ2-2; D not resolved. This CDR3 spans 11 amino acids. V was shortened by 3 bases and J by 2 bases, with 1 base between the two germline ends. Germline V gene lookup returns CDR1 SQVTM and CDR2 ANQGSEA.

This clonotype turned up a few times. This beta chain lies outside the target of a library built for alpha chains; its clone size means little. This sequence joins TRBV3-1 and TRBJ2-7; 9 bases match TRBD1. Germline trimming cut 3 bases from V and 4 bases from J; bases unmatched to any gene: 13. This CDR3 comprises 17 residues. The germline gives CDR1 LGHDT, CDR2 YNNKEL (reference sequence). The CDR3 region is CASSHLPGQGPGYEQYF. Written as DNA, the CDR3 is TGTGCCAGCAGCCACTTACCGGGACAGGGACCAGGGTACGAGCAGTACTTC.

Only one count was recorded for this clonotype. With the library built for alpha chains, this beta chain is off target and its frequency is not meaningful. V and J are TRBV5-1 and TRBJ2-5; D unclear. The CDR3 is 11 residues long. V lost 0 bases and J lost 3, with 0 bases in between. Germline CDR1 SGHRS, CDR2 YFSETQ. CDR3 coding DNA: TGCGCCAGCAGCTTGGAAGAGACCCAGTACTTC. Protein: CASSLEETQYF.

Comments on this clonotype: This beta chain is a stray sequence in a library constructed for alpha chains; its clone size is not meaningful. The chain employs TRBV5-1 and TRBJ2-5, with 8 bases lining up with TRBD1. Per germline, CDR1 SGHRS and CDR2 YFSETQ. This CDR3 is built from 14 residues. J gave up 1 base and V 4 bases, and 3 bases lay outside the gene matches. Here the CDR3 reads CASSNGQGQETQYF. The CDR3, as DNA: TGCGCCAGCAGCAACGGACAGGGCCAAGAGACCCAGTACTTC. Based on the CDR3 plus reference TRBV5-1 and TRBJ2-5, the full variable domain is KAGVTQTPRYLIKTRGQQVTLSCSPISGHRSVSWYQQTPGQGLQFLFEYFSETQRNKGNFPGRFSGRQFSNSRSEMNVSTLELGDSALYLCASSNGQGQETQYFGPGTRLLVL.

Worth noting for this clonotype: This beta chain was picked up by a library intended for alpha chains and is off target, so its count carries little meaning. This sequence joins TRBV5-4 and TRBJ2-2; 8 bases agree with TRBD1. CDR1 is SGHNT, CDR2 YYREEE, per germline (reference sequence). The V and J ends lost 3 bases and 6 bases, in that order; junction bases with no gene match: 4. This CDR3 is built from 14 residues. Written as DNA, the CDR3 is TGTGCCAGCAGCTGGACAGGGTTGGCCGGGGAGCTGTTTTTT. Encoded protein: CASSWTGLAGELFF.

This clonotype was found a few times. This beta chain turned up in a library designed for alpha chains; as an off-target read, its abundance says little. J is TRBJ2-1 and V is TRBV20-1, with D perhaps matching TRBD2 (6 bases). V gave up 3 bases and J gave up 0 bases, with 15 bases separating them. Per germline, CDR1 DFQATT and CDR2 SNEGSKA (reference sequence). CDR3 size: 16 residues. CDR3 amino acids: CSARALGLSSYNEQFF. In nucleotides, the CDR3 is TGCAGTGCTAGGGCTTTGGGACTTAGCTCCTACAATGAGCAGTTCTTC.

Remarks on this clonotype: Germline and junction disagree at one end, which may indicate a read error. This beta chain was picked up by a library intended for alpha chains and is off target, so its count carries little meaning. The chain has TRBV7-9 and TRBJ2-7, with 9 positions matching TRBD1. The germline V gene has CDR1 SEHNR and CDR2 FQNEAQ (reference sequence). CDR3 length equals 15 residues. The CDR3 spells CASSAQIGTGYEQYF. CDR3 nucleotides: TGTGCCAGCAGCGCGCAGATAGGGACAGGGTACGAGCAGTACTTT.

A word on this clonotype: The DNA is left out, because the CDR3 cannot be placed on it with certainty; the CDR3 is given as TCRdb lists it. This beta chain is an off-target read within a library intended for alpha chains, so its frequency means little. The CDR3 is CSARDPTRSDPGSCFF. The chain joins TRBV20-1 to TRBJ2-2; TRBD2 is the table's D call and was not checked against the DNA. Germline CDR1 reads DFQATT; CDR2 reads SNEGSKA (reference sequence). The CDR3 length equals 16 residues, ends included.

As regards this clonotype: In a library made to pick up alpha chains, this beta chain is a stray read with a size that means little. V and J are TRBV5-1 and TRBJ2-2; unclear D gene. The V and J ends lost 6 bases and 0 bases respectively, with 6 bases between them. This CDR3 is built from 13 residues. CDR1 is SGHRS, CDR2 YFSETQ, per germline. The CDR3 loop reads CASNPANTGELFF. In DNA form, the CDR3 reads TGCGCCAGCAATCCGGCGAACACCGGGGAGCTGTTTTTT. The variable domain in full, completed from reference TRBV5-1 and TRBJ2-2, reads KAGVTQTPRYLIKTRGQQVTLSCSPISGHRSVSWYQQTPGQGLQFLFEYFSETQRNKGNFPGRFSGRQFSNSRSEMNVSTLELGDSALYLCASNPANTGELFFGEGSRLTVL.

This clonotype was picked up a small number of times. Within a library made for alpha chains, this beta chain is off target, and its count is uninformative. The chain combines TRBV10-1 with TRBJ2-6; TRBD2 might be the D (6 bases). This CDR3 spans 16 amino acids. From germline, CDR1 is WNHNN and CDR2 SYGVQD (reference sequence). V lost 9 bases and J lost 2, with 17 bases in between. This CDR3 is CASLGGWAPGANVLTF. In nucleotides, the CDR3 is TGCGCCAGTCTGGGGGGTTGGGCACCTGGGGCCAACGTCCTGACTTTC.

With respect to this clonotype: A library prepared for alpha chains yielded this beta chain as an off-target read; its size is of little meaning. CDR3 sequence reads: CASSQDFTVKQETQYF. CDR3 DNA sequence: TGCGCCAGCAGCCAAGACTTCACAGTTAAACAAGAGACCCAGTACTTC. The chain combines TRBV4-1 with TRBJ2-5, with D hard to call. CDR3 length equals 16 residues. Germline loops: CDR1 MGHRA, CDR2 YSYEKL. The V end lost 0 bases, the J end lost 2 bases, and 13 bases lay between the germline ends.

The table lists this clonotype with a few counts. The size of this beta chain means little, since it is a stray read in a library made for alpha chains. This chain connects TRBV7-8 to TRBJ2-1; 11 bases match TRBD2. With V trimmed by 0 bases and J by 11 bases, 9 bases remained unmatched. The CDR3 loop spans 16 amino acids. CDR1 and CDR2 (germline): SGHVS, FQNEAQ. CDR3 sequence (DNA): TGTGCCAGCAGCTTAGCGGGGGGACTAGCGGCAATGAAGCAGTTCTTC. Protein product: CASSLAGGLAAMKQFF.

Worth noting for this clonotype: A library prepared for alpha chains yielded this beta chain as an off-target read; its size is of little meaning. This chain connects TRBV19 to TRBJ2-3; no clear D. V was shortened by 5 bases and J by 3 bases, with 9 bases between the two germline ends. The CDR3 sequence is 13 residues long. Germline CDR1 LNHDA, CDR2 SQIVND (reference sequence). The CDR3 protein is CASSLRTTDTQYF. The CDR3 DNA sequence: TGTGCCAGTAGTCTCAGAACTACAGATACGCAGTATTTT.

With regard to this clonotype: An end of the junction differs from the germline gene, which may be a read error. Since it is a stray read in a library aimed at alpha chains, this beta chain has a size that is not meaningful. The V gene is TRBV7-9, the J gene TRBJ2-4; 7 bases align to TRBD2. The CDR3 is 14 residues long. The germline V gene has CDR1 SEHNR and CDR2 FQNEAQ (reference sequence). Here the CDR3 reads CAGSSAGGGTIQYF. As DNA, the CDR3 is TGTGCCGGCAGCTCGGCGGGCGGGGGTACCATTCAGTACTTC.

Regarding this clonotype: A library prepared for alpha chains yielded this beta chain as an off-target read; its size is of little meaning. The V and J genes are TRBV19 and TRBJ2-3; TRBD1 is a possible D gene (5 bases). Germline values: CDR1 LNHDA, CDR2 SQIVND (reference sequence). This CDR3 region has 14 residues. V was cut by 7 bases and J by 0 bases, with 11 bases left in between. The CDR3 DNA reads TGTGCCAGTAATCGACAGCTTAGCACAGATACGCAGTATTTT. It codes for CASNRQLSTDTQYF.